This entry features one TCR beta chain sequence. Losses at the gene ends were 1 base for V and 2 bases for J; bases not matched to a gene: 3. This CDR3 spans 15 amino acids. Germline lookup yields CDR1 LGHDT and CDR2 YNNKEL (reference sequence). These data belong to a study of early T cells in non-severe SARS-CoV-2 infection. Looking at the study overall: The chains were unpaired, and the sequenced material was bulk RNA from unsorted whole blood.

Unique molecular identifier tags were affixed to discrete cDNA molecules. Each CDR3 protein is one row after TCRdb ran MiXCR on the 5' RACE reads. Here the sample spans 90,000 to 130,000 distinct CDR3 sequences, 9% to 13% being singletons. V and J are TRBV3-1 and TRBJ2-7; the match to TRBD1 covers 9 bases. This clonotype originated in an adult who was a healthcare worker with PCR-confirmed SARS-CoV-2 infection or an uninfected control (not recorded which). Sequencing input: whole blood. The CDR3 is CASSQGGDRAYEQYF. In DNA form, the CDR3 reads TGTGCCAGCAGCCAAGGAGGGGACAGGGCCTACGAGCAGTACTTC.